Each of the 30 T cell receptor beta chains below was sequenced from the same sample in a study of technical replicates of blood from several donors. Sequenced by immunoSEQ multiplex PCR; TCRdb stores in-frame clones only, minus some. The sample includes tens of thousands of clones, roughly 92% of them seen just once. Sequencing input: T cells isolated from PBMCs. Receptor source: a human donor in good health.

This clone was detected once. The chain links TRBV5-4 to TRBJ2-2; the match to TRBD2 covers 8 bases. The CDR3 totals 16 residues. The germline V gene has CDR1 SGHNT and CDR2 YYREEE (reference sequence). V lost 4 bases, J lost 1 base, and 6 bases stayed unmatched. The CDR3 bases are TGTGCCAGCAGCCTTCCGGGGGGGCGGAACACCGGGGAGCTGTTTTTT. As protein: CASSLPGGRNTGELFF.

The chain employs TRBV6-6 and TRBJ2-7, with unresolved D. V was cut by 5 bases and J by 5 bases, with 7 bases left in between. The CDR3 runs to 11 residues. Germline V CDR1 and CDR2: MNHNY, SVGAGI (reference sequence). DNA of the CDR3: TGTGCCAGCAGTGACACCCACGAGCAGTACTTC. It is translated as CASSDTHEQYF.

The chain is built from TRBV10-3 and TRBJ2-1, with 13 bases lining up with TRBD2. The germline V gene has CDR1 ENHRY and CDR2 SYGVKD. This CDR3 is built from 16 residues. J lost 13 bases, V lost 5 bases, and 14 bases had no gene match. The CDR3 loop is CAISTTSGRPNVGQFF. CDR3 nucleotides: TGTGCCATCAGTACGACTAGCGGGAGGCCTAATGTGGGCCAGTTCTTC.

V is TRBV6-6 and J is TRBJ1-2; 10 nucleotides line up with TRBD1. CDR3 length: 14 amino acids. Unmatched junction bases numbered 6, after V lost 8 bases and J lost 3 bases. Looked up from germline, CDR1 is MNHNY and CDR2 is SVGAGI (reference sequence). The CDR3 loop is CASDGTGEHYGYTF. As DNA, the CDR3 is TGTGCCAGCGATGGGACAGGGGAACACTATGGCTACACCTTC.

This clone appeared once. The chain couples TRBV5-4 to TRBJ1-2; 9 positions agree with TRBD1. The CDR3 has 15 residues. The germline CDR1 and CDR2 sequences are SGHNT and YYREEE (reference sequence). With V trimmed by 0 bases and J by 7 bases, 7 bases remained unmatched. The DNA of the CDR3 is TGTGCCAGCAGCTTGGCCGGGGGACAGGGCTCTGGCTACACCTTC. Protein product: CASSLAGGQGSGYTF.

The rearrangement joins TRBV10-3 to TRBJ2-1; unclear D gene. V lost 2 bases, J lost 7 bases, and 9 bases lay in between. In germline, CDR1 is ENHRY, CDR2 SYGVKD. CDR3 length: 13 residues. The CDR3 sequence: CAISEAAMNEQFF. For the CDR3, the DNA is TGTGCCATCAGTGAGGCTGCTATGAATGAGCAGTTCTTC.

The rearrangement joins TRBV6-6 to TRBJ1-1, with 8 bases that match TRBD1. The CDR3 length is 14 residues. Trimming removed 2 bases from V and 1 base from J; junction bases left unmatched: 0. Germline lookup yields CDR1 MNHNY and CDR2 SVGAGI (reference sequence). CDR3 bases: TGTGCCAGCAGTTACGGGACAGGGAACACTGAAGCTTTCTTT. It is translated as CASSYGTGNTEAFF.

The chain uses TRBV13 and TRBJ1-4; tentatively, D is TRBD1 (5 bases). Germline CDR1 reads PRHDT; CDR2 reads FYEKMQ (reference sequence). V gave up 1 base and J gave up 5 bases, with 11 bases separating them. This CDR3 is built from 15 residues. The CDR3 DNA sequence: TGTGCCAGCAGCTTAGCAGGGTGGGGAAATGAAAAACTGTTTTTT. Translated, it gives CASSLAGWGNEKLFF.

The V and J genes are TRBV5-1 and TRBJ2-2; 8 bases align to TRBD2. This CDR3 comprises 15 residues. The junction had 6 bases not matched to a gene; V was cut back by 4 bases and J by 4 bases. The germline gives CDR1 SGHRS, CDR2 YFSETQ. CDR3 amino acids: CASSTAAGGTGELFF. The CDR3 DNA reads TGCGCCAGCAGCACCGCGGCGGGAGGCACCGGGGAGCTGTTTTTT.

The V call is TRBV7-6, the J call TRBJ1-2, with TRBD1 as a possible D gene (6 bases). Per germline, CDR1 SGHVS and CDR2 FNYEAQ. The V end was cut by 1 base, the J end by 7 bases, with 10 bases between. The CDR3 has 13 residues. The chain's CDR3 is CASSLEGELGYTF. The CDR3 nucleotides read TGTGCCAGCAGCTTAGAGGGGGAGCTTGGCTACACCTTC.

This clone was recorded once. This CDR3 is CASSLGGLNQPQHF. CDR3 nucleotides: TGTGCCAGCAGCTTAGGAGGGTTAAATCAGCCCCAGCATTTT. The chain couples TRBV7-2 to TRBJ1-5; no definite D call. Trimming left V 1 base short and J 4 bases short, with 8 bases between. The CDR3 spans 14 residues. Germline-derived CDR1 and CDR2 are SGHTA and FQGNSA.

The chain recombines TRBV9 with TRBJ1-1; weak D call: TRBD1 (5 bases). CDR1 SGDLS and CDR2 YYNGEE come from the germline V gene. CDR3 length: 17 residues. The V gene lost 3 bases and the J gene lost 0 bases, with 18 bases spanning the gap. The CDR3 nucleotides read TGTGCCAGCAGCGAGAGGGGTGAGGGAGGATTGAACACTGAAGCTTTCTTT. Residues: CASSERGEGGLNTEAFF.

The gene calls are TRBV6-5 and TRBJ1-1; D not resolved. The CDR3 totals 14 residues. With 0 bases removed from V and 0 bases from J, the gap between germline ends came to 5 bases. The germline V gene encodes CDR1 MNHEY and CDR2 SVGAGI. For the CDR3, the DNA is TGTGCCAGCAGTTACTCCCTAATGAACACTGAAGCTTTCTTT. Amino acid sequence: CASSYSLMNTEAFF.

The chain carries TRBV7-6 and TRBJ2-2; D might be TRBD1 (6 bases). The CDR3 is 19 residues long. Germline loops: CDR1 SGHVS, CDR2 FNYEAQ. The V end lost 0 bases, the J end lost 3 bases, and 20 bases lay between the germline ends. CDR3 bases: TGTGCCAGCAGCTTAGCGGCCAGGGTGCAGGGGTTGGACACCGGGGAGCTGTTTTTT. Translated, it gives CASSLAARVQGLDTGELFF.

This chain uses TRBV6-5 with TRBJ1-5; TRBD1 agrees at 7 bases. The trim removed 5 bases at V and 5 bases at J, leaving 9 bases unmatched. Germline values: CDR1 MNHEY, CDR2 SVGAGI. The CDR3 extends over 15 amino acids. The CDR3 is CASSPNRGGDQPQHF. CDR3 DNA sequence: TGTGCCAGCAGTCCAAACAGGGGTGGCGATCAGCCCCAGCATTTT.

V and J are TRBV5-1 and TRBJ2-7; D is unclear. Germline CDR1 reads SGHRS; CDR2 reads YFSETQ. The CDR3 loop spans 13 amino acids. V was pared by 0 bases and J by 2 bases, with 6 bases between. Here the CDR3 DNA reads TGCGCCAGCAGCTTGGTAGAAGCCTACGAGCAGTACTTC. Its translation: CASSLVEAYEQYF.

V and J are TRBV28 and TRBJ2-7; 10 bases match TRBD2. The CDR3 runs 15 residues. Germline CDR1 reads MDHEN; CDR2 reads SYDVKM. V gave up 7 bases and J gave up 5 bases; unmatched junction bases: 11. The CDR3 loop is CASTSLAGVFHEQYF. The CDR3, as DNA: TGTGCCAGCACCAGCCTAGCGGGAGTTTTCCACGAGCAGTACTTC.

The chain is built from TRBV7-6 and TRBJ2-3; D is perhaps TRBD2 (6 bases). The germline V and J ends were trimmed by 5 bases and 7 bases, with 13 bases remaining between them. CDR1 and CDR2 (germline): SGHVS, FNYEAQ. The CDR3 runs to 13 residues. The CDR3 region is CASSETSRNTQYF. DNA of the CDR3: TGTGCCAGCAGCGAGACTAGTCGGAATACGCAGTATTTT.

The chain joins TRBV10-2 to TRBJ2-1; 8 positions match TRBD2. From germline, CDR1 is WSHSY and CDR2 SAAADI. V lost 6 bases to trimming and J lost 1 base; unmatched junction nucleotides: 5. This CDR3 is built from 15 residues. CDR3 in amino acids: CASRNAGGSYNEQFF. CDR3 nucleotides: TGCGCCAGCAGAAACGCGGGGGGTTCCTACAATGAGCAGTTCTTC.

CDR3 sequence: CASSRTGVNEQFF. The CDR3 bases are TGCGCCAGCAGCAGGACAGGGGTCAATGAGCAGTTCTTC. V is TRBV5-1 and J is TRBJ2-1; 9 bases fit TRBD1. The V gene's germline CDR1 is SGHRS and CDR2 YFSETQ. Trimming at V came to 4 bases and at J to 6 bases, leaving 2 bases not matched to a gene. This CDR3 has 13 amino acids.

This clone has just one count. The chain uses TRBV7-9 and TRBJ2-2; 8 bases fit TRBD2. The germline V gene encodes CDR1 SEHNR and CDR2 FQNEAQ (reference sequence). With 5 bases clipped from V and 4 bases from J, the junction kept 9 bases outside the gene matches. CDR3 size: 16 residues. The CDR3, as DNA: TGTGCCAGCAGCGCCCGGGCTAGCGGGCTCACCGGGGAGCTGTTTTTT. It codes for CASSARASGLTGELFF.

The chain joins TRBV7-9 to TRBJ1-4; D is unclear. With 6 bases removed from V and 0 bases from J, the gap between germline ends came to 23 bases. CDR3 size: 19 residues. Germline-derived CDR1 and CDR2 are SEHNR and FQNEAQ (reference sequence). In DNA, the CDR3 is TGTGCCAGCAGTCGATCAGCGGCCGGTATCACGGCAACTAATGAAAAACTGTTTTTT. This translates into CASSRSAAGITATNEKLFF.

The gene calls are TRBV7-8 and TRBJ2-7; a weak D match, TRBD1 (5 bases). The CDR3 loop spans 15 amino acids. Per the germline V gene, CDR1 is SGHVS and CDR2 is FQNEAQ. Trimming removed 5 bases at V and 5 bases at J, with 19 bases between. Here the CDR3 reads CASSPQMQGNHEQYF. The CDR3 DNA is TGTGCCAGCAGCCCCCAGATGCAGGGAAACCACGAGCAGTACTTC.

V is TRBV14 and J is TRBJ1-6, with 9 bases lining up with TRBD1. The CDR3 totals 18 residues. The V gene's germline CDR1 is SGHDN and CDR2 FVKESK. Losses at the gene ends were 5 bases for V and 1 base for J; bases not matched to a gene: 9. Here the CDR3 DNA reads TGTGCCAGCAGCAAGAATACAGGGGGCTGGTCCTATAATTCACCCCTCCACTTT. Protein product: CASSKNTGGWSYNSPLHF.

The V and J genes are TRBV28 and TRBJ2-5; D may be TRBD1 (6 bases). Germline CDR1 and CDR2: MDHEN and SYDVKM. The germline V and J ends were trimmed by 5 bases and 7 bases, with 14 bases remaining between them. The CDR3 covers 13 residues. The CDR3: CASSALAGATQYF. The CDR3 bases are TGTGCCAGCAGTGCCCTTGCAGGGGCGACCCAGTACTTC.

The CDR3: CASSTPGAGANVLTF. The CDR3 nucleotides are TGTGCCAGCAGTACTCCAGGGGCCGGGGCCAACGTCCTGACTTTC. The rearrangement uses TRBV28 and TRBJ2-6, with D perhaps TRBD1 (6 bases). The V and J ends lost 5 bases and 4 bases respectively, with 12 bases between them. The CDR3 runs 15 residues. Per germline, CDR1 MDHEN and CDR2 SYDVKM. Filled out from reference TRBV28 and TRBJ2-6, the complete variable domain reads DVKVTQSSRYLVKRTGEKVFLECVQDMDHENMFWYRQDPGLGLRLIYFSYDVKMKEKGDIPEGYSVSREKKERFSLILESASTNQTSMYLCASSTPGAGANVLTFGAGSRLTVL.

This clone was picked up one time. This chain links TRBV7-9 with TRBJ2-1, with 12 bases that match TRBD2. CDR1 and CDR2 (germline): SEHNR, FQNEAQ (reference sequence). This CDR3 has 15 amino acids. The V segment lost 3 bases and the J segment 6 bases; nucleotides outside the gene matches: 3. This chain's CDR3 is CASSFLAGGPNEQFF. For the CDR3, the DNA is TGTGCCAGCAGCTTTCTAGCGGGAGGGCCCAATGAGCAGTTCTTC.

This clone was seen a single time. CDR3 coding DNA: TGTGCCAGCAGCTTTTGGGGGCTGGGCACCGGGGAGCTGTTTTTT. Its translation is CASSFWGLGTGELFF. The chain employs TRBV5-5 and TRBJ2-2; D perhaps matches TRBD1 (6 bases). Per germline, CDR1 SGHKS and CDR2 YYEKEE (reference sequence). This CDR3 region has 15 residues. V was cut by 2 bases and J by 4 bases, with 12 bases left in between.

The chain uses TRBV5-1 and TRBJ1-1; tentative D call: TRBD1 (6 bases). Trimming removed 4 bases from V and 3 bases from J, with 16 bases in between. This CDR3 comprises 15 residues. CDR1 SGHRS and CDR2 YFSETQ come from the germline V gene. The DNA for the CDR3 is TGCGCCAGCAGCCACACACAGGGCTCCGACACTGAAGCTTTCTTT. Protein sequence: CASSHTQGSDTEAFF.

V gene TRBV7-6 combines with J gene TRBJ2-7, with 10 positions matching TRBD2. V was clipped by 11 bases and J by 4 bases; unmatched bases: 11. Germline V gene data show CDR1 as SGHVS and CDR2 as FNYEAQ. CDR3 length: 14 amino acids. The CDR3 region has the DNA TGTGCCTCAGCGGGAGGGCTTAAGTCTTACGAGCAGTACTTC. Translating it yields CASAGGLKSYEQYF.